These 27 T cell receptor beta chains were all obtained from the same sample, sequenced in a study of T cells after yellow fever vaccination. TCRdb analysed the 5' RACE reads with MiXCR anew, one entry per CDR3 protein. This table holds about 550,000 distinct CDR3 sequences, over 15% found once. The sample in question was PBMCs, obtained 15 days after the yellow fever booster vaccination. These receptors were taken from a young man who received the YFV17D yellow fever vaccine.

This chain joins TRBV28 and TRBJ2-7, with D perhaps TRBD2 (6 bases). V was cut by 2 bases and J by 3 bases, with 11 bases left in between. CDR3 length: 14 amino acids. Germline V gene lookup returns CDR1 MDHEN and CDR2 SYDVKM. The CDR3 nucleotides are TGTGCCAGCAGTTTAATTCGGGGAGGCTACGAGCAGTACTTC. It yields the protein CASSLIRGGYEQYF.

This clonotype was detected a few times. The rearrangement links TRBV28 to TRBJ2-3; no clear D. V lost 8 bases and J lost 5, with 8 bases in between. This CDR3 spans 11 amino acids. In germline, CDR1 is MDHEN, CDR2 SYDVKM. CDR3 sequence reads: CASARGDTQYF. The CDR3 DNA reads TGTGCCAGCGCTCGAGGAGATACGCAGTATTTT.

The CDR3 here is CARDGGGDREKETQYF. CDR3 DNA sequence: TGTGCCAGAGATGGAGGCGGGGACAGGGAAAAAGAGACCCAGTACTTC. This sequence joins TRBV12-3 or TRBV12-4 and TRBJ2-5; TRBD1 agrees at 9 bases. V shed 9 bases, J shed 3 bases, and the junction held 14 bases outside the gene matches. The CDR3 runs 16 residues.

The table lists this clonotype with a few counts. This chain uses TRBV7-9 with TRBJ1-5, with a tentative D call TRBD1 (5 bases). CDR1 is SEHNR, CDR2 FQNEAQ, per germline (reference sequence). This CDR3 has 13 residues. V was clipped by 3 bases and J by 5 bases, with 8 bases between them. The CDR3, as DNA: TGTGCCAGCAGCTTCAGGGTGGATCAGCCCCAGCATTTT. It encodes CASSFRVDQPQHF.

The chain carries TRBV6-5 and TRBJ1-2; D might be TRBD1 (6 bases). Germline lookup yields CDR1 MNHEY and CDR2 SVGAGI. The CDR3 consists of 14 residues. The ends were cut back, 0 bases at V and 6 bases at J, with 11 bases in the middle. CDR3 loop: CASSYSVGGDGYTF. The CDR3, as DNA: TGTGCCAGCAGTTACTCAGTGGGGGGCGATGGCTACACCTTC.

This chain joins TRBV5-4 and TRBJ2-1, with D perhaps matching TRBD2 (7 bases). Trimming cost V 4 bases and J 7 bases, with 21 bases left between them. CDR3 length: 16 amino acids. Germline V lookup: CDR1 SGHNT, CDR2 YYREEE (reference sequence). CDR3 in amino acids: CASSMGGASVLNEQFF. CDR3 coding DNA: TGTGCCAGCAGCATGGGGGGGGCTAGTGTCTTGAATGAGCAGTTCTTC.

V gene TRBV5-1 combines with J gene TRBJ2-2, with D possibly TRBD2 on 6 matching bases. V lost 6 bases, J lost 0 bases, and 15 bases lay in between. Per germline, CDR1 SGHRS and CDR2 YFSETQ. This CDR3 comprises 16 residues. The CDR3 loop is CASIPLAGSNTGELFF. The CDR3 DNA reads as TGCGCCAGCATTCCTTTGGCGGGATCGAACACCGGGGAGCTGTTTTTT.

This clonotype was observed a few times. J is TRBJ2-3 and V is TRBV20-1, with a weak D call TRBD2 (5 bases). CDR1 is DFQATT and CDR2 is SNEGSKA in the germline V gene (reference sequence). Trimming removed 3 bases at V and 5 bases at J, with 15 bases between. The CDR3 sequence is 14 residues long. The CDR3 bases are TGCAGTGCTAGGATGGGGATAAGCGGAGATACGCAGTATTTT. Translated: CSARMGISGDTQYF.

This clonotype appeared a few times. The chain combines TRBV6-1 with TRBJ2-3; TRBD2 matches at 8 bases. The CDR3 loop spans 14 amino acids. Germline CDR1 MNHNS, CDR2 SASEGT. V was pared by 9 bases and J by 0 bases, with 5 bases of the junction left unmatched. The CDR3 protein is CASLERESTDTQYF. In nucleotides, the CDR3 is TGTGCCAGTCTTGAGCGGGAGAGCACAGATACGCAGTATTTT.

In its sample, this clonotype was seen a few times. V is TRBV7-2 and J is TRBJ2-3; D is uncertain. V was trimmed by 5 bases and J by 0 bases, leaving 12 bases between them. CDR1 is SGHTA and CDR2 is FQGNSA in the germline V gene. This CDR3 is built from 15 residues. The CDR3, as DNA: TGTGCCAGCAGCCCGGTTTGGGGTAGCACAGATACGCAGTATTTT. Translated: CASSPVWGSTDTQYF.

CDR3 sequence (DNA): TGTGCCAGCAGACCGAGCGGTTCCTCCTACAATGAGCAGTTCTTC. Its protein is CASRPSGSSYNEQFF. The genes are TRBV12-3 or TRBV12-4 and TRBJ2-1; TRBD2 might be the D (5 bases). Trimming left V 6 bases short and J 0 bases short, with 12 bases between. The CDR3 contains 15 residues.

This clonotype showed up just a few times. The chain has TRBV12-3 or TRBV12-4 and TRBJ1-5; perhaps TRBD1 as D (5 bases). The CDR3 has 13 residues. V was clipped by 2 bases and J by 10 bases, with 12 bases between them. CDR3 protein: CASSLNQGGPQHF. CDR3 sequence (DNA): TGTGCCAGCAGTTTAAACCAGGGAGGCCCCCAGCATTTT.

J is TRBJ2-3 and V is TRBV5-1; 10 nucleotides agree with TRBD2. CDR1 is SGHRS, CDR2 YFSETQ, per germline. Trimming removed 6 bases from V and 3 bases from J; junction bases left unmatched: 16. The CDR3 extends over 18 amino acids. The CDR3 bases are TGCGCCAGCACCAACTTGGGCCTAGCGGGAGATCAAACAGATACGCAGTATTTT. Its translation: CASTNLGLAGDQTDTQYF.

This clonotype was counted only a few times. The chain combines TRBV29-1 with TRBJ2-5; D uncertain. The CDR3 is 12 amino acids. Trimming removed 6 bases from V and 5 bases from J, with 13 bases in between. CDR1 is SQVTM, CDR2 ANQGSEA, per germline. The CDR3 sequence: CSVDRSRETQYF. The CDR3 nucleotides are TGCAGCGTCGATAGGTCGAGGGAGACCCAGTACTTC.

This clonotype was picked up a small number of times. V usage is TRBV29-1 and J usage is TRBJ2-5; 7 bases are shared with TRBD1. Germline CDR1 reads SQVTM; CDR2 reads ANQGSEA. The CDR3 sequence is 13 residues long. With V trimmed by 4 bases and J by 4 bases, 6 bases remained unmatched. CDR3 in amino acids: CSVGQGLGETQYF. CDR3 nucleotide sequence: TGCAGCGTTGGACAGGGTTTGGGAGAGACCCAGTACTTC.

This clonotype was counted between two and nine times. The rearrangement links TRBV7-9 to TRBJ2-3; D is unresolved. The germline CDR1 and CDR2 sequences are SEHNR and FQNEAQ (reference sequence). The CDR3 covers 15 residues. With 5 bases removed from V and 2 bases from J, the gap between germline ends came to 14 bases. The CDR3 loop reads CASSPRRPFTDTQYF. The CDR3 bases are TGTGCCAGCAGCCCCCGCCGGCCCTTCACAGATACGCAGTATTTT. Based on the CDR3 plus reference TRBV7-9 and TRBJ2-3, the full variable domain is DTGVSQNPRHKITKRGQNVTFRCDPISEHNRLYWYRQTLGQGPEFLTYFQNEAQLEKSRLLSDRFSAERPKGSFSTLEIQRTEQGDSAMYLCASSPRRPFTDTQYFGPGTRLTVL.

The chain is built from TRBV20-1 and TRBJ2-1; a weak D match, TRBD2 (5 bases). The CDR3 has 15 amino acids. Between the trimmed V and J ends, which lost 6 bases and 0 bases, there was a span of 15 bases. CDR1 DFQATT and CDR2 SNEGSKA come from the germline V gene (reference sequence). In DNA, the CDR3 is TGCAGTGCCTCCGGGCTAGCCGACTCCTACAATGAGCAGTTCTTC. This translates into CSASGLADSYNEQFF.

J is TRBJ2-1 and V is TRBV9; 9 bases map to TRBD1. With 2 bases clipped from V and 7 bases from J, the junction kept 7 bases outside the gene matches. Germline-derived CDR1 and CDR2 are SGDLS and YYNGEE. CDR3 size: 15 residues. CDR3 sequence: CASSVQGQGKNEQFF. In nucleotides, the CDR3 is TGTGCCAGCAGCGTTCAAGGACAGGGGAAAAATGAGCAGTTCTTC.

The chain carries TRBV28 and TRBJ2-1; 9 nucleotides agree with TRBD2. Germline values: CDR1 MDHEN, CDR2 SYDVKM. CDR3 length equals 17 residues. V trimming: 5 bases; J trimming: 0 bases; junction bases outside the gene matches: 8. The CDR3 reads CASSASSGISSYNEQFF. CDR3 bases: TGTGCCAGCAGTGCCTCTAGCGGGATCAGCTCCTACAATGAGCAGTTCTTC.

A few counts support this clonotype. The chain links TRBV6-5 to TRBJ2-3; D unresolved. The CDR3 sequence is 12 residues long. V lost 7 bases, J lost 6 bases, and 11 bases lay in between. Germline V lookup: CDR1 MNHEY, CDR2 SVGAGI. The CDR3 here is CASTTTSDTQYF. In nucleotides, the CDR3 is TGTGCCAGCACTACTACTTCGGATACGCAGTATTTT.

This clonotype has a count of ten or more. The chain joins TRBV5-1 to TRBJ2-1; 7 bases fit TRBD2. Per the germline V gene, CDR1 is SGHRS and CDR2 is YFSETQ. The V and J ends lost 0 bases and 2 bases, in that order; junction bases with no gene match: 5. The CDR3 totals 16 residues. The CDR3 here is CASSLELRGTYNEQFF. CDR3 bases: TGCGCCAGCAGCTTGGAATTGCGGGGGACCTACAATGAGCAGTTCTTC. Supplemented by reference TRBV5-1 and TRBJ2-1, the full variable domain reads KAGVTQTPRYLIKTRGQQVTLSCSPISGHRSVSWYQQTPGQGLQFLFEYFSETQRNKGNFPGRFSGRQFSNSRSEMNVSTLELGDSALYLCASSLELRGTYNEQFFGPGTRLTVL.

This clonotype was seen a handful of times. The rearrangement uses TRBV5-6 and TRBJ2-3; the match to TRBD2 covers 11 bases. The CDR3 has 15 amino acids. Germline CDR1 SGHDT, CDR2 YYEEEE. V dropped 3 bases and J dropped 4; count of bases not matched to a gene: 4. DNA of the CDR3: TGTGCCAGCAGCTCCACTAGCGGGAGACCAGATACGCAGTATTTT. Protein sequence: CASSSTSGRPDTQYF. Supplemented by reference TRBV5-6 and TRBJ2-3, the full variable domain reads DAGVTQSPTHLIKTRGQQVTLRCSPKSGHDTVSWYQQALGQGPQFIFQYYEEEERQRGNFPDRFSGHQFPNYSSELNVNALLLGDSALYLCASSSTSGRPDTQYFGPGTRLTVL.

The chain carries TRBV30 and TRBJ2-7; D remains unclear. This CDR3 is 12 amino acids long. Germline V gene sequence: CDR1 GTSNPN, CDR2 SVGIG (reference sequence). The V gene lost 0 bases and the J gene lost 6 bases, with 9 bases spanning the gap. The CDR3 DNA is TGTGCCTGGAGTGTACATACGGGCGAGCAGTACTTC. Translating gives CAWSVHTGEQYF.

The chain recombines TRBV12-3 or TRBV12-4 with TRBJ2-2; 9 bases map to TRBD1. The CDR3 runs 14 residues. The junction had 8 bases not matched to a gene; V was cut back by 6 bases and J by 9 bases. CDR3 protein: CASRGDRVKRELFF. In DNA, the CDR3 is TGTGCCAGCAGGGGGGACAGGGTAAAACGGGAGCTGTTTTTT.

The table lists this clonotype with many counts. V and J are TRBV27 and TRBJ2-7, with 9 bases matching TRBD1. The germline V gene encodes CDR1 MNHEY and CDR2 SMNVEV (reference sequence). The CDR3 extends over 15 amino acids. The ends lost 5 bases at V and 6 bases at J; junction bases unmatched: 11. This CDR3 is CASSRRDRATVEQYF. CDR3 nucleotides: TGTGCCAGCAGTCGGCGGGACAGGGCTACGGTCGAGCAGTACTTC.

The sample holds a few counts of this clonotype. This chain links TRBV28 with TRBJ2-4; no firm D call. Germline V lookup: CDR1 MDHEN, CDR2 SYDVKM. CDR3 length: 15 amino acids. Trimming shortened V by 4 bases and J by 6 bases, and 16 bases separated the two germline ends. The CDR3 nucleotides read TGTGCCAGCAGTTCCGAGACAATTTTAGGAAACATTCAGTACTTC. Its protein is CASSSETILGNIQYF.

The sample holds a few counts of this clonotype. V gene TRBV12-3 or TRBV12-4 combines with J gene TRBJ2-3; D unclear. CDR3 length: 16 residues. The germline V and J ends were trimmed by 3 bases and 7 bases, with 20 bases remaining between them. CDR3 sequence (DNA): TGTGCCAGCAGTTTCCCCACTGGATCCCTCACGCATACGCAGTATTTT. Its translation is CASSFPTGSLTHTQYF.